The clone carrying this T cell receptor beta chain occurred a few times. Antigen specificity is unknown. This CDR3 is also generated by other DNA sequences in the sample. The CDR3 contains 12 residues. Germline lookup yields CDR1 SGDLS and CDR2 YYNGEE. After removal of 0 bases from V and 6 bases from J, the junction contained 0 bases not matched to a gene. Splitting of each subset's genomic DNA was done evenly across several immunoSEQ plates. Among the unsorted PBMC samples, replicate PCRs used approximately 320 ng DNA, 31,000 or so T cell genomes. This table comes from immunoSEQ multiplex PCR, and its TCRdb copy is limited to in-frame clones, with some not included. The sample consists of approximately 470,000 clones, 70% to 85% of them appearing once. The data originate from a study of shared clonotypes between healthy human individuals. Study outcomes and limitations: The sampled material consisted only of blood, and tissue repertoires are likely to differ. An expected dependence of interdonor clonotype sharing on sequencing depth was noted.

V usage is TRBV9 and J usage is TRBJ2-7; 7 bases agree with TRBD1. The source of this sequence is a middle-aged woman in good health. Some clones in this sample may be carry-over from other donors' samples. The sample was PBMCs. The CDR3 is CASSVGQGEQYF. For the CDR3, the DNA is TGTGCCAGCAGCGTAGGACAGGGCGAGCAGTACTTC.